What follows describes a single TCR beta chain. Its antigen remains unidentified. Use of 60 Vbeta and 13 Jbeta primers characterized the PCR. Libraries were prepared by immunoSEQ multiplex PCR; TCRdb keeps only in-frame clonotypes and omits some of them. The repertoire consists of about 150,000 clones, with 76% occurring once and the leading ten covering 2.5% to 3.5%. The germline gives CDR1 SGHTA, CDR2 FQGNSA. The CDR3 sequence is 14 residues long. Trimming removed 3 bases at V and 0 bases at J, with 9 bases between. This entry belongs to a study of cytomegalovirus exposure and HLA in healthy donors. Study results and limitations: V segments that were indistinguishable, TRBV6-2 and TRBV6-3 among them, were omitted from analysis. In vitro testing confirmed a few CMV-associated chains as specific for CMV antigens. The authors listed some 150 TCR beta chains as cytomegalovirus-associated.

V is TRBV7-2 and J is TRBJ2-7; weak D call: TRBD2 (5 bases). The specimen was PBMCs. The clonotype comes from a male donor in good health and CMV-seronegative. CDR3 residues: CASSFEGNSYEQYF. The CDR3 bases are TGTGCCAGCAGCTTCGAGGGCAACTCCTACGAGCAGTACTTC.